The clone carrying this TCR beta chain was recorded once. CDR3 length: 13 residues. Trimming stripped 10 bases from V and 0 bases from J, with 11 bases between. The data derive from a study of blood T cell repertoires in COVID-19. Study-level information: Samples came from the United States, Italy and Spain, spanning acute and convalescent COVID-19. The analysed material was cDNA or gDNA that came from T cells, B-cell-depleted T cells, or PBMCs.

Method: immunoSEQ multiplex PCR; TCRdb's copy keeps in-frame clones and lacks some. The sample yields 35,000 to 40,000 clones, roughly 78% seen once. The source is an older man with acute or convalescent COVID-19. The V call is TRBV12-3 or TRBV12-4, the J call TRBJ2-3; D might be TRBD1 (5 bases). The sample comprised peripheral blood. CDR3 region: CATIGASTDTQYF. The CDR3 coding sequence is TGTGCCACCATTGGGGCTAGCACAGATACGCAGTATTTT.